The T cell receptor (beta chain) under discussion was sequenced for a study of T cells in Graves' hyperthyroidism and ophthalmopathy. Patients aged 18 to 65 had newly diagnosed hyperthyroidism of under 2 months' duration. Germline V gene sequence: CDR1 SEHNR, CDR2 FQNEAQ (reference sequence). The CDR3 sequence is 15 residues long. J lost 5 bases, V lost 1 base, and 5 bases had no gene match. On this clonotype itself: Antigen specificity is unknown.

RNA transcripts served as the template for amplifying TCR beta CDR3 regions. TCR CDR3 regions were first amplified by RT-PCR with HTBI primers. TCRdb analysed the multiplex PCR reads with MiXCR anew, one entry per CDR3 protein. The table shows approximately 400,000 distinct CDR3 sequences, with more than 12% occurring only once. Whole-study results and caveats: Blood also carried most thyroid clonotypes expanded above 0.001.

The sequenced sample was blood. The chain is built from TRBV7-9 and TRBJ2-3; 8 bases align to TRBD2. This TCR was recovered from a woman aged 30 to 39 with Graves' hyperthyroidism. The CDR3 DNA follows: TGTGCCAGCAGCTTAGAGACGGGAGGGCGAGATACGCAGTATTTT. Its translation: CASSLETGGRDTQYF.